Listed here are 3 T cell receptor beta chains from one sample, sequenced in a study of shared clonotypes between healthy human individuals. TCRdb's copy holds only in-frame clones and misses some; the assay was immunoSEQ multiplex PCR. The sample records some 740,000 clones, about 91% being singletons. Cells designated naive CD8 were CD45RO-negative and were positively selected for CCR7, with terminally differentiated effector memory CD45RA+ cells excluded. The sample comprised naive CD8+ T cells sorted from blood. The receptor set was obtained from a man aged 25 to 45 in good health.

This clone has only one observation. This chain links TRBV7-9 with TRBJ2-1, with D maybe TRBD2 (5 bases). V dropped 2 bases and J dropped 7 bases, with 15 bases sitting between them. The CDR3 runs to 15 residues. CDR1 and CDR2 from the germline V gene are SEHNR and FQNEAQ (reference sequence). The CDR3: CASSLLMGSGNEQFF. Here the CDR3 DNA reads TGTGCCAGCAGCTTACTGATGGGCTCGGGGAATGAGCAGTTCTTC. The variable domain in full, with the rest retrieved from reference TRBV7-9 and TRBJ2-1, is DTGVSQNPRHKITKRGQNVTFRCDPISEHNRLYWYRQTLGQGPEFLTYFQNEAQLEKSRLLSDRFSAERPKGSFSTLEIQRTEQGDSAMYLCASSLLMGSGNEQFFGPGTRLTVL.

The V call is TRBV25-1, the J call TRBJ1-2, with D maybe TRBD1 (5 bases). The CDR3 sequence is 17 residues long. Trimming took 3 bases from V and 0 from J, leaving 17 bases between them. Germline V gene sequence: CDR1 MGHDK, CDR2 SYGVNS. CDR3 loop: CASSDWDRSIANYGYTF. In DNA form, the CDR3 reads TGTGCCAGCAGTGACTGGGACCGATCAATAGCTAACTATGGCTACACCTTC.

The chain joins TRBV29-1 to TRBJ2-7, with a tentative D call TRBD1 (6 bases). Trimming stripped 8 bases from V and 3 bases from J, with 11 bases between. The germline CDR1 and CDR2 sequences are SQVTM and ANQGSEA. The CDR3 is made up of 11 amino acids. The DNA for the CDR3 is TGCAGCACCAGGACAGACTACGAGCAGTACTTC. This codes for CSTRTDYEQYF.